The sequence of this TCR beta chain was determined in a study of T-cell reconstitution after alpha-beta-depleted transplantation in children. A TCRbeta library incorporating unique molecular identifiers was prepared. In TCRdb, the PCR reads were re-called with MiXCR into one record per CDR3 protein. Seen here are some 840,000 distinct CDR3 sequences, about 16% observed once, and the top ten hold around 4.5%. Germline CDR1 SQVTM, CDR2 ANQGSEA. Trimming cost V 4 bases and J 4 bases; bases outside gene matches: 3. CDR3 length: 14 residues. This specimen consisted of PBMCs, mostly from graft donor cells, obtained 360 days after TCRalphabeta/CD19-depleted stem cell transplant. This TCR derives from a male patient younger than 18 who had a stem cell transplant for acute lymphoblastic leukemia, so the T cells may come from the graft donor. The chain joins TRBV29-1 to TRBJ2-5; the match to TRBD2 covers 13 bases. CDR3 in DNA: TGCAGCGTTGGACTAGCGGGAGGATCAGAGACCCAGTACTTC. Protein product: CSVGLAGGSETQYF. Based on the CDR3 plus reference TRBV29-1 and TRBJ2-5, the full variable domain is SAVISQKPSRDICQRGTSLTIQCQVDSQVTMMFWYRQQPGQSLTLIATANQGSEATYESGFVIDKFPISRPNLTFSTLTVSNMSPEDSSIYLCSVGLAGGSETQYFGPGTRLLVL.